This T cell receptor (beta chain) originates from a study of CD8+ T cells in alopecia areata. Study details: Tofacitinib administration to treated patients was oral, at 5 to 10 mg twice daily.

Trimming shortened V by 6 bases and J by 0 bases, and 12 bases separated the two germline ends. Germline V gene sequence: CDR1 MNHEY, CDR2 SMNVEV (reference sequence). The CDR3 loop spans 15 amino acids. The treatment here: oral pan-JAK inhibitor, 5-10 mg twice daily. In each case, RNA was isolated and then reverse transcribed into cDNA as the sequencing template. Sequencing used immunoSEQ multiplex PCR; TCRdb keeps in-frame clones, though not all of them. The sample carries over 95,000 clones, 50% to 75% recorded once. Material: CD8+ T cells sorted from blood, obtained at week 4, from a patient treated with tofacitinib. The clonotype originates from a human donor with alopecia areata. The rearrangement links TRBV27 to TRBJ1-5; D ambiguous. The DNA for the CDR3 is TGTGCCAGCAGCCCCCTCGGAATTAGCAATCAGCCCCAGCATTTT. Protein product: CASSPLGISNQPQHF.